Listed here is a single T cell receptor (beta chain). The data were obtained in a study of blood T cell repertoires in COVID-19. Overall study context: PBMCs, B-cell-depleted T cells, or T cells provided the cDNA or gDNA that made up the material.

The ends lost 4 bases at V and 4 bases at J; junction bases unmatched: 11. The CDR3 sequence is 16 residues long. Per the germline V gene, CDR1 is SGHKS and CDR2 is YYEKEE (reference sequence). Sequencing was performed with immunoSEQ multiplex PCR; in TCRdb, only in-frame clones are kept and a portion is missing. The sample carries around 240,000 clones, around 80% recorded once. What was sequenced was peripheral blood. This clonotype was obtained from a woman aged 40 to 50 who had recovered from COVID-19. The V gene is TRBV5-5, the J gene TRBJ2-7; 10 bases are shared with TRBD1. The CDR3 DNA sequence: TGTGCCAGCAGCGAGGGACAGGGGATATCGTTGTACGAGCAGTACTTC. Translating gives CASSEGQGISLYEQYF. Supplemented by reference TRBV5-5 and TRBJ2-7, the full variable domain reads DAGVTQSPTHLIKTRGQQVTLRCSPISGHKSVSWYQQVLGQGPQFIFQYYEKEERGRGNFPDRFSARQFPNYSSELNVNALLLGDSALYLCASSEGQGISLYEQYFGPGTRLTVT.